What follows is one T cell receptor beta chain and its context. Its antigen remains unknown. The CDR3 totals 11 residues. Germline V lookup: CDR1 SQVTM, CDR2 ANQGSEA. Deletions cut 6 bases from V and 9 bases from J, with 12 bases between. It was with random hexamers that roughly 0.5 to 1 ug RNA was reverse transcribed. immunoSEQ multiplex PCR amplified TCR beta CDR3 across 54 Vbeta, 13 Jbeta. Each CDR3 protein gets one entry after TCRdb re-called the immunoSEQ multiplex PCR reads with MiXCR. The table has roughly 200,000 distinct CDR3 sequences, approximately 95% seen once. CD8+ and CD4+ blood T cells underwent TCR beta sequencing. Negative isolation was applied to CD8+ and CD4+ T cells, and FACS enrichment was applied to TEMRA cells. This sample was included in a study of CD8 T cells in Susac syndrome. General study points: Individuals included in the TCR sequencing and HLA analysis were acknowledged by the study to be relatively few in number.

The TCR sequence derives from a human donor in good health. The chain links TRBV29-1 to TRBJ2-1; no clear D. Sequencing was done on a sample of CD4+ T cells from PBMCs. The CDR3 DNA reads TGCAGCGTGGGGATAGTAGGTGAGCAGTTCTTC. Amino acids: CSVGIVGEQFF.